The next 2 T cell receptor beta chains were all read from a single sample in a study of vaccination and CD4 T cells after COVID-19. The Oncomine TCR Beta short-read assay generated sequence data from the DNA of cultured CD4+ T cells. TCRdb processed the PCR reads anew with MiXCR; each CDR3 protein has one entry. Counted here are 11,000 or so distinct CDR3 sequences, over 60% occurring once; the ten biggest clones make up around 26%. Documented treatment: approximately 9-day PBMC culture with coronavirus spike peptide pools or control peptides (ViraFEST assay). Their cognate antigens are unknown. Sequencing used CD4+ T cells from blood, cultured in vitro. Receptor source: a human donor who had recovered from COVID-19.

The DNA of the CDR3 is TGTGCCAGCAGCTTCGGGACTAGCGGGAGTTACCAAGAGACCCAGTACTTC. Translation: CASSFGTSGSYQETQYF. The chain has TRBV7-2 and TRBJ2-5; 14 positions match TRBD2. V was pared by 3 bases and J by 0 bases, with 3 bases of the junction left unmatched. The germline CDR1 and CDR2 sequences are SGHTA and FQGNSA. The CDR3 runs to 17 residues.

The gene calls are TRBV27 and TRBJ1-1, with 7 bases that match TRBD1. V lost 6 bases, J lost 0 bases, and 13 bases stayed unmatched. The CDR3 runs to 17 residues. Germline values: CDR1 MNHEY, CDR2 SMNVEV (reference sequence). The CDR3 DNA is TGTGCCAGCAGCCCGACAGGGAGCCCCCAAATGAACACTGAAGCTTTCTTT. As protein: CASSPTGSPQMNTEAFF.